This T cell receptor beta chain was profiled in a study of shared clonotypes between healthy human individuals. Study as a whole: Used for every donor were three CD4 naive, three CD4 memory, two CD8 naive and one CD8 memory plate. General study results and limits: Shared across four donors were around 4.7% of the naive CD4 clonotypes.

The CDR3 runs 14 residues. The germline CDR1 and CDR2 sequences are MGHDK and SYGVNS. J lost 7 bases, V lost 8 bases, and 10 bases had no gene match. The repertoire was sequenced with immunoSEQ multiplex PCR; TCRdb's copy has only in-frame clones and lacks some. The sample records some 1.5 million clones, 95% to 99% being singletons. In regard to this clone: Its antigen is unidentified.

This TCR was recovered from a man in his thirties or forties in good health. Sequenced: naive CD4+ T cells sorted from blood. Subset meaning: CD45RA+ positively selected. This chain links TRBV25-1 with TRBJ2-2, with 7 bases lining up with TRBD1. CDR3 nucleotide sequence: TGTGCCAGCGGAGTACAGGGGTGGGGCGGGGAGCTGTTTTTT. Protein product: CASGVQGWGGELFF.